Listed below are T cell receptor beta chains from one sample, sequenced in a study of Graves' ophthalmopathy and Graves' hyperthyroidism. TCRdb passed the multiplex PCR reads through MiXCR, listing each CDR3 protein once. The sample yields hundreds of thousands of distinct CDR3 sequences, under 25% seen once. Source material: peripheral blood. These receptors were collected from a woman younger than 30 with stable Graves' hyperthyroidism. Each CDR3 is given with its conserved first and last residue. Not every row has a clone size; where given, it reads once, few, many or a size class.

clone size: few
J gene: TRBJ2-5
V gene: TRBV5-4
CDR3 protein: CASSSPGLAGTGTQYF

clone size: many
J gene: TRBJ2-7
V gene: TRBV7-8
CDR3 protein: CASSHGELEQYF

clone size: many
J gene: TRBJ2-7
V gene: TRBV7-8
CDR3 protein: CASSLLANSYEQYF

clone size: many
J gene: TRBJ2-7
V gene: TRBV4-1
CDR3 protein: CASSQGYLSVYEQYF

clone size: .
J gene: TRBJ1-2
V gene: TRBV12-3/TRBV12-4
CDR3 protein: CASTAYGQGEDGYTF

clone size: .
J gene: TRBJ1-1
V gene: TRBV19
CDR3 protein: CASSTRLGDGTEAFF

clone size: many
J gene: TRBJ2-7
V gene: TRBV6-2/TRBV6-3
CDR3 protein: CASSDRGVGTYEQYF

clone size: many
J gene: TRBJ1-1
V gene: TRBV2
CDR3 protein: CASSGQGHSPEAFF

clone size: many
J gene: TRBJ2-7
V gene: TRBV19
CDR3 protein: CASTGGPGPFYEQYF

clone size: many
J gene: TRBJ2-7
V gene: TRBV6-1
CDR3 protein: CASSEAPWVAGANYEQYF

clone size: many
J gene: TRBJ2-7
V gene: TRBV4-2
CDR3 protein: CASSHPGTYEQYF

clone size: many
J gene: TRBJ2-5
V gene: TRBV7-2
CDR3 protein: CASSLGLAGEQETQYF

clone size: .
J gene: TRBJ1-1
V gene: TRBV4-1
CDR3 protein: CASSHRPQGNTEAFF

clone size: many
J gene: TRBJ2-5
V gene: TRBV5-1
CDR3 protein: CASSLSRLAGGDGETQYF

clone size: .
J gene: TRBJ2-7
V gene: TRBV6-1
CDR3 protein: CASSESGDKIYEQYF

clone size: many
J gene: TRBJ1-1
V gene: TRBV27
CDR3 protein: CASSYREGTEAFF

clone size: many
J gene: TRBJ1-2
V gene: TRBV6-5
CDR3 protein: CASSLQGPPYGYTF

clone size: many
J gene: TRBJ2-6
V gene: TRBV9
CDR3 protein: CASSVPGSGANVLTF

clone size: many
J gene: TRBJ1-1
V gene: TRBV6-2/TRBV6-3
CDR3 protein: CASNTGGAELNTEAFF

clone size: .
J gene: TRBJ2-5
V gene: TRBV7-2
CDR3 protein: CASNVDSPETQYF

clone size: many
J gene: TRBJ2-7
V gene: TRBV2
CDR3 protein: CASGEYEQYF

clone size: many
J gene: TRBJ2-5
V gene: TRBV18
CDR3 protein: CASSPGTSGRQETQYF

clone size: many
J gene: TRBJ1-1
V gene: TRBV6-5
CDR3 protein: CASSSAAMVVTEAFF

clone size: many
J gene: TRBJ1-1
V gene: TRBV5-4
CDR3 protein: CASSSLTKNTEAFF

clone size: once
J gene: TRBJ1-1
V gene: TRBV12-3/TRBV12-4
CDR3 protein: CASTSRGGTEAFF

clone size: many
J gene: TRBJ1-2
V gene: TRBV11-3
CDR3 protein: CASSPNSGPAGYGYTF

clone size: many
J gene: TRBJ2-5
V gene: TRBV19
CDR3 protein: CASRAGLASETQYF

clone size: many
J gene: TRBJ1-5
V gene: TRBV20-1
CDR3 protein: CSARWDRGHQPQHF

clone size: many
J gene: TRBJ1-1
V gene: TRBV6-2/TRBV6-3
CDR3 protein: CASSYSWGMNTEAFF

clone size: many
J gene: TRBJ2-7
V gene: TRBV20-1
CDR3 protein: CSARDGTDYYEQYF

clone size: few
J gene: TRBJ2-5
V gene: TRBV12-5
CDR3 protein: CASGLSHAQETQYF

clone size: many
J gene: TRBJ1-1
V gene: TRBV12-3/TRBV12-4
CDR3 protein: CASSRGQPNTEAFF

clone size: many
J gene: TRBJ2-4
V gene: TRBV29-1
CDR3 protein: CSVEDGGGRDIQYF

clone size: .
J gene: TRBJ1-2
V gene: TRBV30
CDR3 protein: CAWSVRSGVYLRDGYTF

clone size: many
J gene: TRBJ1-5
V gene: TRBV6-1
CDR3 protein: CASSEADEYQPQHF

clone size: .
J gene: TRBJ2-7
V gene: TRBV7-2
CDR3 protein: CASSRQAGGTYEQYF

clone size: .
J gene: TRBJ1-1
V gene: TRBV6-1
CDR3 protein: CASSDNGATTEAFF

clone size: .
J gene: TRBJ1-2
V gene: TRBV27
CDR3 protein: CASSTRGGADGYTF

clone size: .
J gene: TRBJ2-5
V gene: TRBV6-2/TRBV6-3
CDR3 protein: CASSYKKQETQYF